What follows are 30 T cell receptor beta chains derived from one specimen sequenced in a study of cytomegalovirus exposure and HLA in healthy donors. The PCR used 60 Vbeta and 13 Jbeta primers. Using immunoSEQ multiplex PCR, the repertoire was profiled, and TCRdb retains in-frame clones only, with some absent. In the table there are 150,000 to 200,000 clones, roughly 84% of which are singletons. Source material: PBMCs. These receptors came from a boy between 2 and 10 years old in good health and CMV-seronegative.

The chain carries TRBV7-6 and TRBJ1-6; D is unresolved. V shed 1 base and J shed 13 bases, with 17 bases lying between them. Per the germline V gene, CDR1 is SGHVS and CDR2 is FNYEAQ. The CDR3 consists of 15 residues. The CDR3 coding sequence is TGTGCCAGCAGCTTAGGAACAGTTCCCCTGTCCCCCCTCCACTTT. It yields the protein CASSLGTVPLSPLHF. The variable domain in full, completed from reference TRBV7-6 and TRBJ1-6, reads GAGVSQSPRYKVTKRGQDVALRCDPISGHVSLYWYRQALGQGPEFLTYFNYEAQQDKSGLPNDRFSAERPEGSISTLTIQRTEQRDSAMYRCASSLGTVPLSPLHFGNGTRLTVT.

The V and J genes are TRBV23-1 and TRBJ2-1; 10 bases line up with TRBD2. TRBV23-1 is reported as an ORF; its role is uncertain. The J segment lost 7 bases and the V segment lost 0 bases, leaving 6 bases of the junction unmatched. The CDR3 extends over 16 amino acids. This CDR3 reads CASSQSSSGRLNEQFF. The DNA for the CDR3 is TGCGCCAGCAGTCAATCATCTAGCGGGAGATTGAATGAGCAGTTCTTC.

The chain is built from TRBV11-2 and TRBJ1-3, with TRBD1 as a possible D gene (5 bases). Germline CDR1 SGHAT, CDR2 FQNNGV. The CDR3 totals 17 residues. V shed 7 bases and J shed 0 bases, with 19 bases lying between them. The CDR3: CASNLGRQGFSGNTIYF. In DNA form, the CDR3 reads TGTGCCAGCAACCTCGGTAGGCAGGGATTCTCTGGAAACACCATATATTTT.

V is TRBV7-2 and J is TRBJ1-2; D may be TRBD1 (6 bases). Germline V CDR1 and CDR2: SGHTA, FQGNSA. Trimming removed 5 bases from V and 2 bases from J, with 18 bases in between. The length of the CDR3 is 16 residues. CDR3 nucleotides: TGTGCCAGCAGCGCGGGGGCCCAGGGTCCCAACTATGGCTACACCTTC. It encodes CASSAGAQGPNYGYTF.

Here the CDR3 DNA reads TGTGCCAGCAGGGACAACTTGAACACTGAAGCTTTCTTT. Amino acids: CASRDNLNTEAFF. The V and J genes are TRBV6-1 and TRBJ1-1; a possible D gene is TRBD1 (5 bases). CDR3 length: 13 residues. Trimming pared 6 bases from V and 0 bases from J, leaving 8 bases between. From germline, CDR1 is MNHNS and CDR2 SASEGT.

CDR3 sequence (DNA): TGCAGCGTCGGGGTCGGACAGAAACTGTTTTTT. Amino acid sequence: CSVGVGQKLFF. This sequence joins TRBV29-1 and TRBJ2-2; possible D gene TRBD1, 6 bases. V lost 6 bases and J 14 bases, leaving 16 bases between the germline ends. Germline CDR1 and CDR2: SQVTM and ANQGSEA. The CDR3 loop spans 11 amino acids.

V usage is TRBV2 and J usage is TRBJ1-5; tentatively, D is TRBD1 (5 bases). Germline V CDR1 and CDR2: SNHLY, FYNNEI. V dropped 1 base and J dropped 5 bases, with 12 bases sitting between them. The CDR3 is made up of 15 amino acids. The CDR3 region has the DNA TGTGCCAGCAGTGAAGGGCCTGTAGGGGATCAGCCCCAGCATTTT. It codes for CASSEGPVGDQPQHF. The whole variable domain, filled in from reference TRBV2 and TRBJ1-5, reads EPEVTQTPSHQVTQMGQEVILRCVPISNHLYFYWYRQILGQKVEFLVSFYNNEISEKSEIFDDQFSVERPDGSNFTLKIRSTKLEDSAMYFCASSEGPVGDQPQHFGDGTRLSIL.

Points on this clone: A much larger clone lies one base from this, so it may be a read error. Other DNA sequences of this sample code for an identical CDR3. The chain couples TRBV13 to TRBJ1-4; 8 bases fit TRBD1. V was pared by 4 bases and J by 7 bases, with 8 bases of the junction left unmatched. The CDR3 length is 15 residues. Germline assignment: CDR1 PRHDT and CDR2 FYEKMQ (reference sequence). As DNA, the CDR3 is TGTGCCAGCAGCTCCCACCAGGGGGCCGGTGAAAAACTGTTTTTT. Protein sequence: CASSSHQGAGEKLFF.

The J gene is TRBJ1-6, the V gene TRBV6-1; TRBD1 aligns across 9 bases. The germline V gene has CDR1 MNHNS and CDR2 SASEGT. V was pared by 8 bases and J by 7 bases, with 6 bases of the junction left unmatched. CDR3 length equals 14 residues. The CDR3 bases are TGTGCCAGCGAACAGGGGGCAGGGAATTCACCCCTCCACTTT. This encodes CASEQGAGNSPLHF.

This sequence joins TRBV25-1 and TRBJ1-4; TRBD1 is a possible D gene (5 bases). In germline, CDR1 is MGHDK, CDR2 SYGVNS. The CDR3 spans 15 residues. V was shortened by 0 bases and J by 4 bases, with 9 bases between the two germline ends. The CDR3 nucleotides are TGTGCCAGCAGTGAATACGGGGGTGGTAATGAAAAACTGTTTTTT. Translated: CASSEYGGGNEKLFF.

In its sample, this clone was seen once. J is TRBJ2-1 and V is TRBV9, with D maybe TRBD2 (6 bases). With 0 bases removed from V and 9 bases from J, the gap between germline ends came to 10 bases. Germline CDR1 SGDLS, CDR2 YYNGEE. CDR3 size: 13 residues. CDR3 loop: CASSVGGGAEQFF. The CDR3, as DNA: TGTGCCAGCAGCGTAGGGGGCGGGGCTGAGCAGTTCTTC.

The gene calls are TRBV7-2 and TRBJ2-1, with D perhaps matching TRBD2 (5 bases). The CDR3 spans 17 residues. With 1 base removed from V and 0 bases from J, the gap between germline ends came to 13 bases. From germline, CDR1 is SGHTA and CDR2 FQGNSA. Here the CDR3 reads CASSLDSAMSSYNEQFF. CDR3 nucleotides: TGTGCCAGCAGCTTAGATAGCGCCATGAGCTCCTACAATGAGCAGTTCTTC.

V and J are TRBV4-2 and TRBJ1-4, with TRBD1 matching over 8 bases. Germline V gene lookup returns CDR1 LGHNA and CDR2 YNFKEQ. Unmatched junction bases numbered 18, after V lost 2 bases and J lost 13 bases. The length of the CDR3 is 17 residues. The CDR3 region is CASSQRGTRTGLVPLFF. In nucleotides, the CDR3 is TGTGCCAGCAGCCAAAGGGGGACAAGGACAGGGTTAGTGCCACTGTTTTTT.

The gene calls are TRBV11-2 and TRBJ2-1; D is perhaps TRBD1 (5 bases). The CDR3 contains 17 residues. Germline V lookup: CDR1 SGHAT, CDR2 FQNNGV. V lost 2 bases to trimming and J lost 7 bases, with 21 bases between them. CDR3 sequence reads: CASSLRSQGTIGNEQFF. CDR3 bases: TGTGCCAGCAGCTTAAGGTCCCAGGGCACGATTGGTAATGAGCAGTTCTTC.

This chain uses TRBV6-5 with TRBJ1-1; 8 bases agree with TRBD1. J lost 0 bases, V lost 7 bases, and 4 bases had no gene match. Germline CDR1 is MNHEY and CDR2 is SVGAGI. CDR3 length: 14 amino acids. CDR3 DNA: TGTGCCAGCATGCAGGGGGCCCTGAACACTGAAGCTTTCTTT. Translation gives CASMQGALNTEAFF.

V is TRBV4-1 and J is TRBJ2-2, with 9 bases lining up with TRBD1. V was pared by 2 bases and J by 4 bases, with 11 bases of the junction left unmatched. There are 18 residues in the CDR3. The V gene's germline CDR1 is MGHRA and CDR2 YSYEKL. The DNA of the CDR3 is TGCGCCAGCAGCCAAAGTACAGGGGGCGCCTACGGCACCGGGGAGCTGTTTTTT. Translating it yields CASSQSTGGAYGTGELFF.

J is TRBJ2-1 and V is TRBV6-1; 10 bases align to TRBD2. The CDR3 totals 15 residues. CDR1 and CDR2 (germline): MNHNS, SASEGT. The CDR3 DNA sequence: TGTGCAGGCCCAGGGGGAGCGGGGGGGCAGTATGAGCAGTTCTTC. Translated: CAGPGGAGGQYEQFF.

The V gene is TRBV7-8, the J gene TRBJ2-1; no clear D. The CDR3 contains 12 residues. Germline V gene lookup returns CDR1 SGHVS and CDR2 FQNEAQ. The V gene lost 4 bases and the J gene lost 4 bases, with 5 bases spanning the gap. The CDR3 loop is CASSSVYNEQFF. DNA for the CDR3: TGTGCCAGCAGCTCAGTATACAATGAGCAGTTCTTC.

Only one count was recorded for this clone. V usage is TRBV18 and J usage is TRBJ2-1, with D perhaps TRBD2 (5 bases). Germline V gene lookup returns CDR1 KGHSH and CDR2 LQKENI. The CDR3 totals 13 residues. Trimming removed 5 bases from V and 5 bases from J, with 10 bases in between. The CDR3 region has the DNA TGTGCCAGCTCATTAGAACTAGACAATGAGCAGTTCTTC. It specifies CASSLELDNEQFF. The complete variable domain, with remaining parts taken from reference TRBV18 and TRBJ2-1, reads NAGVMQNPRHLVRRRGQEARLRCSPMKGHSHVYWYRQLPEEGLKFMVYLQKENIIDESGMPKERFSAEFPKEGPSILRIQQVVRGDSAAYFCASSLELDNEQFFGPGTRLTVL.

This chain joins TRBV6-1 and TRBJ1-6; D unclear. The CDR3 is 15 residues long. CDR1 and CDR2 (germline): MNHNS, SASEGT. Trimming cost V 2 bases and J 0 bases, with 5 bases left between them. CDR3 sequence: CASSEFSSYNSPLHF. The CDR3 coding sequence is TGTGCCAGCAGTGAATTCAGCTCCTATAATTCACCCCTCCACTTT.

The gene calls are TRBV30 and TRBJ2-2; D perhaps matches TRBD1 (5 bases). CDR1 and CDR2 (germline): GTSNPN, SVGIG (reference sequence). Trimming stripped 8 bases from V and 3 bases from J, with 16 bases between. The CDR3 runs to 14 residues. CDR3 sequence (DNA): TGTGCCGGACCGACAGTGTTGGACACCGGGGAGCTGTTTTTT. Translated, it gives CAGPTVLDTGELFF.

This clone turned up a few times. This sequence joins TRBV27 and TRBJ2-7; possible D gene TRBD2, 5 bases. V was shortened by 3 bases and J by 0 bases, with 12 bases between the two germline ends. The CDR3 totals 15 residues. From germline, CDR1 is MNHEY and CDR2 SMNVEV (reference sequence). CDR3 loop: CASSFGSGSSYEQYF. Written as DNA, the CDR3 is TGTGCCAGCAGTTTTGGTAGTGGGAGCTCCTACGAGCAGTACTTC.

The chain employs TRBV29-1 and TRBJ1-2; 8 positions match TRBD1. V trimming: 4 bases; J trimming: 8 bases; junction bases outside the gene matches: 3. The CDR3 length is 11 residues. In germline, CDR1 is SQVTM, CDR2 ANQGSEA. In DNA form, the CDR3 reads TGCAGCGTTGCACAGGGGGGAGGCTACACCTTC. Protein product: CSVAQGGGYTF. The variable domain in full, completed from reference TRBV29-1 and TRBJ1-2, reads SAVISQKPSRDICQRGTSLTIQCQVDSQVTMMFWYRQQPGQSLTLIATANQGSEATYESGFVIDKFPISRPNLTFSTLTVSNMSPEDSSIYLCSVAQGGGYTFGSGTRLTVV.

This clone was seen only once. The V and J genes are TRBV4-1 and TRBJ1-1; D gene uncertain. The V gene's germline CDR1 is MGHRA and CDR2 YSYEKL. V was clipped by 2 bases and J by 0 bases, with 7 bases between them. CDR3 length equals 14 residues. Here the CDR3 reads CASSQPNMNTEAFF. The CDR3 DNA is TGCGCCAGCAGCCAACCTAATATGAACACTGAAGCTTTCTTT.

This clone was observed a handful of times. The CDR3 nucleotides are TGTGCCAGCAGCTTAGACCGGGGGGGCGGGAGTCAGCCCCAGCATTTT. This gives the protein CASSLDRGGGSQPQHF. V and J are TRBV7-2 and TRBJ1-5; D is possibly TRBD1 (6 bases). Trimming took 1 base from V and 6 from J, leaving 16 bases between them. The CDR3 runs 16 residues. CDR1 and CDR2 from the germline V gene are SGHTA and FQGNSA.

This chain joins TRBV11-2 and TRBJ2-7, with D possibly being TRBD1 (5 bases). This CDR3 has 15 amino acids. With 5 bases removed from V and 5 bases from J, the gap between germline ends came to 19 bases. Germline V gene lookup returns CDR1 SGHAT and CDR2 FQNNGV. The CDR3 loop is CASSRAGSLSDEQYF. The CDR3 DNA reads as TGTGCCAGCAGCCGCGCAGGGTCCTTAAGCGACGAGCAGTACTTC.

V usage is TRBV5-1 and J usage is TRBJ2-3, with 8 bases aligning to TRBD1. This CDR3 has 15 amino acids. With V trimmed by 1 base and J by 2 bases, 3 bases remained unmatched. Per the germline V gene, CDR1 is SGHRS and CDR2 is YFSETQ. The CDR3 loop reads CASSLQGAITDTQYF. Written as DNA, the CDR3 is TGCGCCAGCAGCTTGCAGGGGGCCATCACAGATACGCAGTATTTT.

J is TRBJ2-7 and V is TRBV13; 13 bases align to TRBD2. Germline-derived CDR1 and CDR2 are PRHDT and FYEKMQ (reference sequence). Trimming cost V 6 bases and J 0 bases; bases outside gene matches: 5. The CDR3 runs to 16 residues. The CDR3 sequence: CASRKLAGGSSYEQYF. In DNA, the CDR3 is TGTGCCAGCAGAAAACTAGCGGGAGGGAGCTCCTACGAGCAGTACTTC. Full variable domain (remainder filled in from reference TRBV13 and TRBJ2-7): AAGVIQSPRHLIKEKRETATLKCYPIPRHDTVYWYQQGPGQDPQFLISFYEKMQSDKGSIPDRFSAQQFSDYHSELNMSSLELGDSALYFCASRKLAGGSSYEQYFGPGTRLTVT.

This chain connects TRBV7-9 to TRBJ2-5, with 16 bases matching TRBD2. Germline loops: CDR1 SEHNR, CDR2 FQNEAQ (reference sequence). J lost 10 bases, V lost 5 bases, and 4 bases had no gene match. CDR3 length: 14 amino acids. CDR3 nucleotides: TGTGCCAGCAGCCTGGGACTAGCGGGAGGGGGCCAGTACTTC. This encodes CASSLGLAGGGQYF. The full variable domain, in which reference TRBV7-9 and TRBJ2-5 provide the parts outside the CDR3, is DTGVSQNPRHKITKRGQNVTFRCDPISEHNRLYWYRQTLGQGPEFLTYFQNEAQLEKSRLLSDRFSAERPKGSFSTLEIQRTEQGDSAMYLCASSLGLAGGGQYFGPGTRLLVL.

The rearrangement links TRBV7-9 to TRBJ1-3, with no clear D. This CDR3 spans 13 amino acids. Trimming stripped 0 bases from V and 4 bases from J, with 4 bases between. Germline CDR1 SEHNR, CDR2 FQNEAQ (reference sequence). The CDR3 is CASSLAQGNTIYF. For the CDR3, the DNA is TGTGCCAGCAGCTTAGCCCAGGGAAACACCATATATTTT.